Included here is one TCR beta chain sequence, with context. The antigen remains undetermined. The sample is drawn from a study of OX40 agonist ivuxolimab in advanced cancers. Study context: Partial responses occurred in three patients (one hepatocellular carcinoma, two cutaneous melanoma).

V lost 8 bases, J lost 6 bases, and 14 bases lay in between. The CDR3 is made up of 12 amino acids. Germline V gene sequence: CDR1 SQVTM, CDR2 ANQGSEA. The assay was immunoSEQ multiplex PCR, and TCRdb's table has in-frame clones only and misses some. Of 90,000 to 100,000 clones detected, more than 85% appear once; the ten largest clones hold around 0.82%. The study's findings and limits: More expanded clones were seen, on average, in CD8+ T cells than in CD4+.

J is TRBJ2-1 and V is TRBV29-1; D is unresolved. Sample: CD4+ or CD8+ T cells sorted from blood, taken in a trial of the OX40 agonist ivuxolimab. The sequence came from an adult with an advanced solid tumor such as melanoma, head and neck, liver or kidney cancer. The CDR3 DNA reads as TGCAGCACACGCCGCACCTTCAATGAGCAGTTCTTC. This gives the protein CSTRRTFNEQFF.